The source of this TCR beta chain is a study of T cell responses to AZD1222 COVID-19 vaccine. General study points: Two AZD1222 administrations were followed by greater Spike-specific TCR breadth and depth. Only a handful of AZD1222 recipients tested seropositive at baseline.

This clone is a singleton in its sample. Antigen unknown. The same CDR3 is also encoded by other DNA sequences in this sample. Produced via immunoSEQ multiplex PCR; TCRdb's table is partial and in-frame only. This table has approximately 170,000 clones, 88% appearing once. The source material was peripheral blood, sampled 28 days after the second AZD1222 dose. The origin of this receptor is an adult who received the AZD1222 COVID-19 vaccine.

CDR3: CASSYLRNTEAFF. CDR3 DNA: TGTGCCAGCAGTTACCTCCGGAACACTGAAGCTTTCTTT. The rearrangement joins TRBV6-5 to TRBJ1-1, with D unclear. CDR1 and CDR2 (germline): MNHEY, SVGAGI. With 2 bases removed from V and 1 base from J, the gap between germline ends came to 5 bases. This CDR3 spans 13 amino acids.